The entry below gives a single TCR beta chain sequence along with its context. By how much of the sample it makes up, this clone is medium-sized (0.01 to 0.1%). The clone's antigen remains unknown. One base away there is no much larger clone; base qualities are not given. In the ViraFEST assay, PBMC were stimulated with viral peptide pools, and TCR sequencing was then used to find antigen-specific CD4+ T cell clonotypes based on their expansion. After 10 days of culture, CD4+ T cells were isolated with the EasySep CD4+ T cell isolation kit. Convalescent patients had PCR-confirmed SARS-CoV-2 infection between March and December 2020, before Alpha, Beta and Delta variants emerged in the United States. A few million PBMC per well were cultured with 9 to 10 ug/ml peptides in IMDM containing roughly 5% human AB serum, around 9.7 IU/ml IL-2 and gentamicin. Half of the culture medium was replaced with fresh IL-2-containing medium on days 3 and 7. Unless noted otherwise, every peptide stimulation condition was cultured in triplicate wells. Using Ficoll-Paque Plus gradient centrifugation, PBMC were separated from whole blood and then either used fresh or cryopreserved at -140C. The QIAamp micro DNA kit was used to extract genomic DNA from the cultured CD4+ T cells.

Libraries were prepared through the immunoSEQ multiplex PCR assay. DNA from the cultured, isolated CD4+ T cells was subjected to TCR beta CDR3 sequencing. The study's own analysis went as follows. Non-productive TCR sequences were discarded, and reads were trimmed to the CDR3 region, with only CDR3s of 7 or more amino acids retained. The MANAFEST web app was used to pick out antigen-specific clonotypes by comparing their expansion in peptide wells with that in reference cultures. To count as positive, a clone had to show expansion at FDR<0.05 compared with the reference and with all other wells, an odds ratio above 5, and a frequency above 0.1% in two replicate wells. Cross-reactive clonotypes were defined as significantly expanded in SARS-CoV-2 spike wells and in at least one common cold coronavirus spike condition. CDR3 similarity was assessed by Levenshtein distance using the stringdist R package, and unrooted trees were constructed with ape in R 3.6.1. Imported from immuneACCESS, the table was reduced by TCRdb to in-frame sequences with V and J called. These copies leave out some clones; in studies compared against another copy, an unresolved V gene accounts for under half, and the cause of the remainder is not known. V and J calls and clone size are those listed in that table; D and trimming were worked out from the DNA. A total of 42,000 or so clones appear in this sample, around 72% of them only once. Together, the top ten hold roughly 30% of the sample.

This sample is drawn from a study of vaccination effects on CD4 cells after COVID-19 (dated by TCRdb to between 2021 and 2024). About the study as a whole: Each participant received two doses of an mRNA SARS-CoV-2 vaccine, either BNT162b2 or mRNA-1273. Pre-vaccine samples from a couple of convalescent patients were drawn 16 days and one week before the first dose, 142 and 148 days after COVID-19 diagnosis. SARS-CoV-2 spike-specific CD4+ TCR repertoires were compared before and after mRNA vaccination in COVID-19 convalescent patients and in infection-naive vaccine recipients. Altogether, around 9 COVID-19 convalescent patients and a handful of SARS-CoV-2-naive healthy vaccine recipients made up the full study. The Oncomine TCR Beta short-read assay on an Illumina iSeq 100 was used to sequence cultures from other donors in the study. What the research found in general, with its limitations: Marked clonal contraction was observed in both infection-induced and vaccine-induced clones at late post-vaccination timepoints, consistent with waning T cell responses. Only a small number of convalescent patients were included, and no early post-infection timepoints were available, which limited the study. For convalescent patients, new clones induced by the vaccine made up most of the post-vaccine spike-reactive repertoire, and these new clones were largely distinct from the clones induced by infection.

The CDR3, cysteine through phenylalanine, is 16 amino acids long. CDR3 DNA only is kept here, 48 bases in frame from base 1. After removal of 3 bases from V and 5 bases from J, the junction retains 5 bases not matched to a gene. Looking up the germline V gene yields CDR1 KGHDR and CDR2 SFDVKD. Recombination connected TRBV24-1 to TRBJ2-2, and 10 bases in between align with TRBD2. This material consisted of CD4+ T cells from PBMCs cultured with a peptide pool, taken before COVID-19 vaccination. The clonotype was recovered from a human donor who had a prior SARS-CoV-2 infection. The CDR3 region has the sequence CATSDPGLAPTGELFF. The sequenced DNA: TGTGCCACCAGTGATCCGGGACTAGCGCCGACCGGGGAGCTGTTTTTT.